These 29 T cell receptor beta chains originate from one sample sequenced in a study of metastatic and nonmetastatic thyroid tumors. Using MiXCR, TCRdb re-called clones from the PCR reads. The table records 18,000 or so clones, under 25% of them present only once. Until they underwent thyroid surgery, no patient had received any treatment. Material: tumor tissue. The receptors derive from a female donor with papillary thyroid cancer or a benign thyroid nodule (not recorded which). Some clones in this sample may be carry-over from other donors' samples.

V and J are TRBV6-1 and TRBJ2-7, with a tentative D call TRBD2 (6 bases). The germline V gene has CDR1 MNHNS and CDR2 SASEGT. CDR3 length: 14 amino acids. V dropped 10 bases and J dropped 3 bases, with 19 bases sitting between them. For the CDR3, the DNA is TGTGCCACCAGAGACCCAGCGGGTATCTACGAGCAGTACTTC. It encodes CATRDPAGIYEQYF.

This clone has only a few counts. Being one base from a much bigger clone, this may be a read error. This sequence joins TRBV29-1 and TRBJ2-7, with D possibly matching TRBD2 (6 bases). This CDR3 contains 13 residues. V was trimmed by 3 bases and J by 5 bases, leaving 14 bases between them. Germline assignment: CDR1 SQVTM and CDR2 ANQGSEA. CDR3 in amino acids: CSVEGGLGHEQYF. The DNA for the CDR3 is TGCAGCGTTGAGGGGGGTCTTGGGCACGAGCAGTACTTC.

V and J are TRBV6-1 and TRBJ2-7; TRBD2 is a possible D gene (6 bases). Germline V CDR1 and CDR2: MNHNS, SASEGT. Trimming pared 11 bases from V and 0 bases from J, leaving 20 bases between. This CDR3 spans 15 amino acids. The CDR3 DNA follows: TGTGCCTCCGGCGGGGCCAGTTACCTCTCCTACGAGCAGTACTTC. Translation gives CASGGASYLSYEQYF.

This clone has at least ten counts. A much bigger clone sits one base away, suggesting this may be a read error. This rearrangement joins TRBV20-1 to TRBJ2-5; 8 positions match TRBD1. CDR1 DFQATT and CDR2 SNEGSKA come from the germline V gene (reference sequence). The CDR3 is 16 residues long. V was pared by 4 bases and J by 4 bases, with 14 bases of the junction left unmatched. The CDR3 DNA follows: TGCAGTGCTACGGATCCAGGACAGGGCGAGGTAGAGACCCAGTACTTC. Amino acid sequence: CSATDPGQGEVETQYF.

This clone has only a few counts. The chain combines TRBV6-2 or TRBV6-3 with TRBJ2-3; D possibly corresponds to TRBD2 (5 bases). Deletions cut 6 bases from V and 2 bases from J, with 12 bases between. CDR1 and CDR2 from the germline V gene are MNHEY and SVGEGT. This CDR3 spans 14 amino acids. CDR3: CASSPMGVTDTQYF. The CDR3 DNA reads TGTGCCAGCAGCCCCATGGGAGTCACAGATACGCAGTATTTT.

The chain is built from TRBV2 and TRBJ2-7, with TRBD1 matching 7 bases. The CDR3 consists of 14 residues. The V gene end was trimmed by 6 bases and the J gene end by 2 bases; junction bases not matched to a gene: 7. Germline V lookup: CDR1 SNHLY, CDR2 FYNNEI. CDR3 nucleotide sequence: TGTGCCAGCAGCCCACGGACAGGAGCCTACGAGCAGTACTTC. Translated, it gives CASSPRTGAYEQYF.

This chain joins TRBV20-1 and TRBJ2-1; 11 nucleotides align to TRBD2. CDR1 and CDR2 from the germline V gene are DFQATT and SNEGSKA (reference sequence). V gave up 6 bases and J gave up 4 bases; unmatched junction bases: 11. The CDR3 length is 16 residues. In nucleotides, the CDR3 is TGCAGTGCCAAAAAAACTAGCGGGAGTTTATACAATGAGCAGTTCTTC. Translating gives CSAKKTSGSLYNEQFF.

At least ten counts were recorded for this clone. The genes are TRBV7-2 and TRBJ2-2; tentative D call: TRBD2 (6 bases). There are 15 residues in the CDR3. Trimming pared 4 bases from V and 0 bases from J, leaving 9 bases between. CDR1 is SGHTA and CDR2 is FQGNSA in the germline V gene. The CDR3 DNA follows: TGTGCCAGCAGCTCAGTAGCGGCGAACACCGGGGAGCTGTTTTTT. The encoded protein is CASSSVAANTGELFF.

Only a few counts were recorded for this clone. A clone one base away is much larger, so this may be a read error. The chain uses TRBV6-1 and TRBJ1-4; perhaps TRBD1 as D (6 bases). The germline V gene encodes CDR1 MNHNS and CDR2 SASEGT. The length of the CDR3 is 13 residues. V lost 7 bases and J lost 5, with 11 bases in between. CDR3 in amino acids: CASIRGANEKLFF. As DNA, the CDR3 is TGTGCCAGCATACGGGGGGCAAATGAAAAACTGTTTTTT.

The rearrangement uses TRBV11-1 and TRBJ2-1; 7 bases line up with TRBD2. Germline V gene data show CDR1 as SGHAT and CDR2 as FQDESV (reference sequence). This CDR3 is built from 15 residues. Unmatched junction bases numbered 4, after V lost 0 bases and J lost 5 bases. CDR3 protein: CASSLAGGPNNEQFF. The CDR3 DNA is TGTGCCAGCAGCTTAGCGGGAGGGCCGAACAATGAGCAGTTCTTC.

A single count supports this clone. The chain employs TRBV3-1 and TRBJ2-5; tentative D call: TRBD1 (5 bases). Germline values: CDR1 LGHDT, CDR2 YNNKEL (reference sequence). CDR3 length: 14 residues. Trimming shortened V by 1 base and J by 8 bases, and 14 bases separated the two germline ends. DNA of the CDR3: TGTGCCAGCAGCCAAGCAGGGCCTGTGGATACCCAGTACTTC. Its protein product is CASSQAGPVDTQYF.

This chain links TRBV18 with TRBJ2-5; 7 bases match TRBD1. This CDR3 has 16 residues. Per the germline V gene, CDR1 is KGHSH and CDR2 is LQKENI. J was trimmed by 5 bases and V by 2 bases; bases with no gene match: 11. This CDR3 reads CASSPTPGQDGETQYF. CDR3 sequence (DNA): TGTGCCAGCTCACCAACGCCCGGACAGGATGGGGAGACCCAGTACTTC.

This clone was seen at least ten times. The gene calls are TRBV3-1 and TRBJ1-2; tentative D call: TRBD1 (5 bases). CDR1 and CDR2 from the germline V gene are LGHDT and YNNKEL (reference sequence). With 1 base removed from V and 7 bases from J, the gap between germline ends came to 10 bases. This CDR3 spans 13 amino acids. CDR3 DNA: TGTGCCAGCAGCCAAGTTGGGGGTGCTGGCTACACCTTC. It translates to CASSQVGGAGYTF.

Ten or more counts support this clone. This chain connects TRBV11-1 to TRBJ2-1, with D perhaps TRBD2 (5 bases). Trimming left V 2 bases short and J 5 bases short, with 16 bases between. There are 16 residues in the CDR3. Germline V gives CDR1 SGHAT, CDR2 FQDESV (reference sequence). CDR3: CASSLTARLANNEQFF. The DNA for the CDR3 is TGTGCCAGCAGCTTAACCGCTAGGCTAGCCAACAATGAGCAGTTCTTC.

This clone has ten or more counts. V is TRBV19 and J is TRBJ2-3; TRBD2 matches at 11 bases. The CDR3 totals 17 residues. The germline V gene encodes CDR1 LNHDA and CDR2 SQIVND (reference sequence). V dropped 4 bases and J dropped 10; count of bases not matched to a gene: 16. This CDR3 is CASSNRTSGFSLEPQYF. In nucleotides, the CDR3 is TGTGCCAGTAGTAACCGGACTAGCGGGTTCTCCCTGGAGCCGCAGTATTTT. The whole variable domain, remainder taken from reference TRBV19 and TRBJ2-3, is DGGITQSPKYLFRKEGQNVTLSCEQNLNHDAMYWYRQDPGQGLRLIYYSQIVNDFQKGDIAEGYSVSREKKESFPLTVTSAQKNPTAFYLCASSNRTSGFSLEPQYFGPGTRLTVL.

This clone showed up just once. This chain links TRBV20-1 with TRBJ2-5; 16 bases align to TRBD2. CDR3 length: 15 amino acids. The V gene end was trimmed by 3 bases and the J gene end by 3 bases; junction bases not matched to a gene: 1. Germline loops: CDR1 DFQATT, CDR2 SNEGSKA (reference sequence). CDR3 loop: CSARGLAGGKETQYF. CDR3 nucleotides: TGCAGTGCTAGGGGACTAGCGGGAGGGAAAGAGACCCAGTACTTC.

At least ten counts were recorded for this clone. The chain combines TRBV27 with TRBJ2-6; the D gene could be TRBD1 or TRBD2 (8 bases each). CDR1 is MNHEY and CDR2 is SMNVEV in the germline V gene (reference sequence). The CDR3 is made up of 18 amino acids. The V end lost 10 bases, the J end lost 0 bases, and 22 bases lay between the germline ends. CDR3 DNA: TGTGCCATCCCCACCCGGGAGGGACAGGTCTCTGGGGCCAACGTCCTGACTTTC. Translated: CAIPTREGQVSGANVLTF.

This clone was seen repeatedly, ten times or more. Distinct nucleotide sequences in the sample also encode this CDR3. CDR3 protein: CATSDLARTSGSPYNEQFF. The CDR3 region has the DNA TGTGCCACCAGTGATCTCGCCCGGACTAGCGGGAGCCCCTACAATGAGCAGTTCTTC. J is TRBJ2-1 and V is TRBV24-1; the match to TRBD2 covers 13 bases. Germline V gene lookup returns CDR1 KGHDR and CDR2 SFDVKD. V shed 3 bases, J shed 2 bases, and the junction held 9 bases outside the gene matches. The CDR3 runs 19 residues.

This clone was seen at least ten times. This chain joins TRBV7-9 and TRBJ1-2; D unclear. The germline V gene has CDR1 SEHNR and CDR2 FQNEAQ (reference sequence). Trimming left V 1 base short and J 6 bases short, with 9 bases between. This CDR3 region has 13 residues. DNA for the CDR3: TGTGCCAGCAGCTTAGGAGCTCCCCATGGCTACACCTTC. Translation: CASSLGAPHGYTF.

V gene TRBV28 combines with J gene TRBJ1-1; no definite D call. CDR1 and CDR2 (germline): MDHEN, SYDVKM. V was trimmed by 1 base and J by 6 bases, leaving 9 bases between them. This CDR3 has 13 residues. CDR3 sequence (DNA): TGTGCCAGCAGTTTATTGCGAGACGCTGAAGCTTTCTTT. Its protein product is CASSLLRDAEAFF.

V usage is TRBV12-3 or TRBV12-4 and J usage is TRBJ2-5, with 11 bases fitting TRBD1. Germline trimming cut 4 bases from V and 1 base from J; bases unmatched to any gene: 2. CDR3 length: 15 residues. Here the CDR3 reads CASSSGTGGQETQYF. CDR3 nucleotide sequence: TGTGCCAGCAGTTCCGGGACAGGGGGCCAAGAGACCCAGTACTTC.

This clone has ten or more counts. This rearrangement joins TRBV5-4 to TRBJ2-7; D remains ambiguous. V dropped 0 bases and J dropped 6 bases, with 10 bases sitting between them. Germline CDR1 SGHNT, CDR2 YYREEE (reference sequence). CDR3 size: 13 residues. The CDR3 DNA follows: TGTGCCAGCAGCTTGGGCCCCCAGCCCGAGCAGTACTTC. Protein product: CASSLGPQPEQYF.

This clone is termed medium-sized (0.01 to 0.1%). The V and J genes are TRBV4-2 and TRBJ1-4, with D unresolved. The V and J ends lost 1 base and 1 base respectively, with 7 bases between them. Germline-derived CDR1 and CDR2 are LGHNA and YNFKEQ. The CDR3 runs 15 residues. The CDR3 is CASSQAWGTNEKLFF. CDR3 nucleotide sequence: TGTGCCAGCAGCCAAGCCTGGGGAACTAATGAAAAACTGTTTTTT.

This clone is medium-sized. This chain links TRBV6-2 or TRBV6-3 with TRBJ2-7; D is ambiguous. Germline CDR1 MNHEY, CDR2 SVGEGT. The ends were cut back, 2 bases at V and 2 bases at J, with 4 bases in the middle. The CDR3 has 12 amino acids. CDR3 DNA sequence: TGTGCCAGCAGTTACCCGACCTACGAGCAGTACTTC. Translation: CASSYPTYEQYF.

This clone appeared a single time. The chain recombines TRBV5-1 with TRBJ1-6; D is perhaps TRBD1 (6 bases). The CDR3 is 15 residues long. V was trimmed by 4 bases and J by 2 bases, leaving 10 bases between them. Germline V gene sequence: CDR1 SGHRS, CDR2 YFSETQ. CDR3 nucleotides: TGCGCCAGCAGCCCGGACAGCACCTATAATTCACCCCTCCACTTT. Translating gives CASSPDSTYNSPLHF.

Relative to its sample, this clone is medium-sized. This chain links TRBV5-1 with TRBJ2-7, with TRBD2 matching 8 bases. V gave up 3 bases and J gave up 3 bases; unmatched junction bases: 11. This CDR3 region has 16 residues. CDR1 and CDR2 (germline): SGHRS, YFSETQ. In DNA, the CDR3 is TGCGCCAGCAGCTGGGGACCGGGACTAGGAATCTACGAGCAGTACTTC. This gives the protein CASSWGPGLGIYEQYF.

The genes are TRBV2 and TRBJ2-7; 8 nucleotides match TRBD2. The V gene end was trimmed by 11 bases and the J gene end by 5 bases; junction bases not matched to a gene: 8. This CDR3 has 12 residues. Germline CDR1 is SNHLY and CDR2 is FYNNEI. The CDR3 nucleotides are TGTGCCGGTCAAGCGGGAGAACACGAGCAGTACTTC. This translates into CAGQAGEHEQYF. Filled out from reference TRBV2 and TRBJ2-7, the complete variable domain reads EPEVTQTPSHQVTQMGQEVILRCVPISNHLYFYWYRQILGQKVEFLVSFYNNEISEKSEIFDDQFSVERPDGSNFTLKIRSTKLEDSAMYFCAGQAGEHEQYFGPGTRLTVT.

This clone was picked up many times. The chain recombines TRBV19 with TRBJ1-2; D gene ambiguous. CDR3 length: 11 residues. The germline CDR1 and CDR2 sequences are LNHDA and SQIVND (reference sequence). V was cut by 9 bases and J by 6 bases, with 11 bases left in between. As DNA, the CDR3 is TGTGCCAGCTCCACCGGAGATGGCTACACCTTC. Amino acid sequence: CASSTGDGYTF.

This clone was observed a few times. The CDR3 sequence: CATSDLQGAYEQYF. In DNA, the CDR3 is TGTGCCACCAGTGACCTACAGGGGGCCTACGAGCAGTACTTC. This chain joins TRBV24-1 and TRBJ2-7; 8 bases align to TRBD1. J was trimmed by 2 bases and V by 4 bases; bases with no gene match: 3. Germline V CDR1 and CDR2: KGHDR, SFDVKD. The CDR3 totals 14 residues.